Shown below are 8 T cell receptor beta chains from a single sample sequenced in a study of T cell repertoires in cytomegalovirus infection. TCRdb ran MiXCR on the reads and lists one entry per CDR3 protein. The repertoire holds 200,000 to 300,000 distinct CDR3 sequences, roughly an eighth seen once, with approximately 1.6% in the top ten. The sequenced sample was PBMCs. All receptors derive from a human donor in good health (CMV status not recorded). Some clones in this sample may be carry-over from other donors' samples.

There are many counts of this clonotype. V and J are TRBV7-2 and TRBJ1-2; D is perhaps TRBD1 (5 bases). V lost 0 bases and J lost 1, with 15 bases in between. Germline V gene sequence: CDR1 SGHTA, CDR2 FQGNSA. CDR3 size: 17 residues. CDR3 residues: CASSLAWRQGINYGYTF. The CDR3 nucleotides are TGTGCCAGCAGCTTAGCTTGGCGGCAGGGAATTAACTATGGCTACACCTTC.

This clonotype was found a few times. V is TRBV7-9 and J is TRBJ2-1, with D unclear. With 2 bases removed from V and 2 bases from J, the gap between germline ends came to 13 bases. This CDR3 contains 16 residues. The germline V gene has CDR1 SEHNR and CDR2 FQNEAQ (reference sequence). The CDR3 here is CASSLLGAQAYNEQFF. The CDR3 DNA reads TGTGCCAGCAGCTTACTAGGCGCCCAGGCCTACAATGAGCAGTTCTTC.

This chain links TRBV7-4 with TRBJ2-6; TRBD1 is a possible D gene (5 bases). The CDR3 has 18 amino acids. Germline-derived CDR1 and CDR2 are SGHVT and SQSDAQ. V was shortened by 5 bases and J by 2 bases, with 19 bases between the two germline ends. The CDR3 bases are TGTGCCAGCAGCCCCCTCAGGGCGCCCTTCGCTGGGGCCAACGTCCTGACTTTC. Translating gives CASSPLRAPFAGANVLTF.

This clonotype was counted only a few times. V and J are TRBV20-1 and TRBJ2-2; no definite D call. The ends were cut back, 6 bases at V and 1 base at J, with 9 bases in the middle. The CDR3 runs to 13 residues. Germline assignment: CDR1 DFQATT and CDR2 SNEGSKA (reference sequence). CDR3 sequence reads: CSALRVNTGELFF. CDR3 DNA: TGCAGTGCCCTTAGGGTGAACACCGGGGAGCTGTTTTTT.

This clonotype was seen a few times. The chain joins TRBV5-1 to TRBJ2-3, with 7 bases fitting TRBD2. V trimming: 0 bases; J trimming: 4 bases; junction bases outside the gene matches: 5. There are 15 residues in the CDR3. Germline CDR1 reads SGHRS; CDR2 reads YFSETQ. Here the CDR3 DNA reads TGCGCCAGCAGCTTGGCCGGGGGGATGGCAGATACGCAGTATTTT. This codes for CASSLAGGMADTQYF.

Only a few counts were recorded for this clonotype. The CDR3 here is CASSTSGMNNEQYF. The CDR3 DNA reads TGTGCCAGCTCTACTAGCGGGATGAATAACGAGCAGTACTTC. The chain uses TRBV7-3 and TRBJ2-7; 10 positions match TRBD2. The CDR3 consists of 14 residues. V lost 8 bases, J lost 5 bases, and 9 bases stayed unmatched. The germline gives CDR1 SGHTA, CDR2 FQGTGA. Full variable domain (missing parts from reference TRBV7-3 and TRBJ2-7): GAGVSQTPSNKVTEKGKYVELRCDPISGHTALYWYRQSLGQGPEFLIYFQGTGAADDSGLPNDRFFAVRPEGSVSTLKIQRTERGDSAVYLCASSTSGMNNEQYFGPGTRLTVT.

The rearrangement joins TRBV19 to TRBJ2-3; 11 bases map to TRBD2. The CDR3 is made up of 14 amino acids. Trimming took 5 bases from V and 5 from J; bases not matched to a gene: 3. Per the germline V gene, CDR1 is LNHDA and CDR2 is SQIVND (reference sequence). The CDR3 DNA reads TGTGCCAGTAGTGTGGGGACTAGCGGAGATACGCAGTATTTT. Encoded protein: CASSVGTSGDTQYF.

This clonotype was observed many times. This chain links TRBV5-5 with TRBJ2-1; the match to TRBD1 covers 9 bases. The CDR3 is made up of 15 amino acids. V was pared by 4 bases and J by 5 bases, with 7 bases of the junction left unmatched. Per germline, CDR1 SGHKS and CDR2 YYEKEE (reference sequence). The CDR3 nucleotides are TGTGCCAGCAGCCCCGGACAGGGGTTAAACAATGAGCAGTTCTTC. Translating gives CASSPGQGLNNEQFF.